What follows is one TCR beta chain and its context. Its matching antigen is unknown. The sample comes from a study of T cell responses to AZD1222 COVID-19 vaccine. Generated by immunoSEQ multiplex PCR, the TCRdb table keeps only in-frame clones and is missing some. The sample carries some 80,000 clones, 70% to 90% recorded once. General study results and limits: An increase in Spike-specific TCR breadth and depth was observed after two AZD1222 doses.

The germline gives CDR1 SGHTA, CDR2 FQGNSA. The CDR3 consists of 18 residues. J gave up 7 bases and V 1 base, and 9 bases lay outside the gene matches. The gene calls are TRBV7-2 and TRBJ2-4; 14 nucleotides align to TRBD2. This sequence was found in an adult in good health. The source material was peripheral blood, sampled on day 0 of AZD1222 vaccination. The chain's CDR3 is CASSLGLAGGLYRNIQYF. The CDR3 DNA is TGTGCCAGCAGCTTAGGACTAGCGGGGGGGCTTTATAGGAACATTCAGTACTTC.